This T cell receptor (beta chain) was observed in a study of CD8 T cells in Susac syndrome. V was clipped by 0 bases and J by 3 bases, with 23 bases between them. Germline CDR1 reads SQVTM; CDR2 reads ANQGSEA. The CDR3 is 18 amino acids. Random hexamers were used to reverse transcribe the RNA input (roughly 0.5 to 1 ug). A single record per CDR3 protein comes from TCRdb applying MiXCR to the immunoSEQ multiplex PCR reads. The data hold 120,000 or so distinct CDR3 sequences, with around 94% observed a single time. The sample taken for sequencing was CD8+ T cells from PBMCs. The TCR was taken from a human donor with Susac syndrome. The rearrangement links TRBV29-1 to TRBJ1-2; possible D gene TRBD1, 6 bases. CDR3 in amino acids: CSVEDPGSVTGSDYGYTF. CDR3 DNA sequence: TGCAGCGTTGAAGATCCGGGCTCCGTAACAGGGTCGGACTATGGCTACACCTTC.